This T cell receptor beta chain is from a study of identifying expanded T cells in peripheral blood. Sequenced by immunoSEQ multiplex PCR; TCRdb stores in-frame clones only, minus some. This table holds around 100,000 clones, around nine tenths found once. V was shortened by 6 bases and J by 7 bases, with 13 bases between the two germline ends. Germline assignment: CDR1 SGHNT and CDR2 YENEEA. The CDR3 spans 12 residues. General study points: About 1.2 clones differed between technical replicates, versus about 17 and 20 over time.

As for this clone: Its antigen is as yet unknown.

The chain carries TRBV11-3 and TRBJ2-7; D unresolved. The sequenced sample consisted of blood. This sequence originates from a person between 18 and 70 years old in good health. CDR3 in DNA: TGTGCCAGCAGTTCTGGGGTGGGGGAGCAGTACTTC. The encoded protein is CASSSGVGEQYF.